These 17 T cell receptor beta chains were all obtained from the same sample, sequenced in a study of spatial heterogeneity in lung cancer. MiXCR was run by TCRdb on the 5' RACE reads, yielding one entry per CDR3 protein. The sample records more than 6,500 distinct CDR3 sequences, 5.4% being singletons. Time point given: sample taken at primary tumor resection. Whole RNA from tumor, nontumor lung or frozen PBMC was sequenced unsorted. Source: PBMCs, taken at surgery. These receptors came from a male donor with early-stage non-small cell lung cancer.

This clonotype was counted at least ten times. This chain connects TRBV7-9 to TRBJ2-1, with a tentative D call TRBD2 (6 bases). Looked up from germline, CDR1 is SEHNR and CDR2 is FQNEAQ (reference sequence). The CDR3 is made up of 15 amino acids. V lost 5 bases and J 3 bases, leaving 14 bases between the germline ends. CDR3 in DNA: TGTGCCAGCAGCCCCAGGCGGGGTAACTACAATGAGCAGTTCTTC. Translation gives CASSPRRGNYNEQFF.

This clonotype was counted ten times or more. The chain recombines TRBV12-3 or TRBV12-4 with TRBJ1-2; D unclear. The CDR3 length is 13 residues. Trimming cost V 3 bases and J 0 bases, with 5 bases left between them. The CDR3 DNA reads as TGTGCCAGCAGTTTGCAGGCTAACTATGGCTACACCTTC. Translated: CASSLQANYGYTF.

This clonotype was counted many times. The chain employs TRBV6-4 and TRBJ2-1, with D possibly being TRBD2 (6 bases). Germline assignment: CDR1 MRHNA and CDR2 SNTAGT. The CDR3 length is 15 residues. V shed 5 bases and J shed 5 bases, with 16 bases lying between them. CDR3 bases: TGTGCCAGCAGTAAGGCGGCTAGCGAGCACAATGAGCAGTTCTTC. This codes for CASSKAASEHNEQFF.

The sample holds many counts of this clonotype. The V and J genes are TRBV7-9 and TRBJ2-7, with a tentative D call TRBD1 (6 bases). Trimming pared 9 bases from V and 3 bases from J, leaving 9 bases between. The CDR3 has 11 residues. In germline, CDR1 is SEHNR, CDR2 FQNEAQ (reference sequence). CDR3 DNA: TGTGCCAGTGGCAGGGGCTACGAGCAGTACTTC. Translation gives CASGRGYEQYF.

This clonotype occurred many times. V usage is TRBV4-2 and J usage is TRBJ1-2; no clear D gene. The CDR3 extends over 16 amino acids. Germline CDR1 reads LGHNA; CDR2 reads YNFKEQ. V was shortened by 0 bases and J by 1 base, with 12 bases between the two germline ends. The CDR3 protein is CASSQDSAWGNYGYTF. DNA for the CDR3: TGTGCCAGCAGCCAAGATTCGGCGTGGGGTAACTATGGCTACACCTTC.

This clonotype showed up many times. V is TRBV5-4 and J is TRBJ2-7; no reliable D call. The germline CDR1 and CDR2 sequences are SGHNT and YYREEE (reference sequence). The CDR3 length is 13 residues. V was trimmed by 3 bases and J by 3 bases, leaving 10 bases between them. As DNA, the CDR3 is TGTGCCAGCAGCTCAGGCCCACTCTACGAGCAGTACTTC. Its protein product is CASSSGPLYEQYF.

The chain uses TRBV29-1 and TRBJ1-1; 7 bases match TRBD1. This CDR3 contains 13 residues. Germline CDR1 reads SQVTM; CDR2 reads ANQGSEA. Unmatched junction bases numbered 6, after V lost 7 bases and J lost 1 base. The CDR3 protein is CSAGGQTNTEAFF. In nucleotides, the CDR3 is TGCAGCGCCGGGGGACAGACGAACACTGAAGCTTTCTTT.

In this sample, this clonotype turned up many times. The V gene is TRBV7-2, the J gene TRBJ2-4, with D perhaps given as TRBD1 or TRBD2 (5 bases each). The CDR3 is made up of 14 amino acids. Per the germline V gene, CDR1 is SGHTA and CDR2 is FQGNSA. V gave up 5 bases and J gave up 10 bases, with 18 bases separating them. The CDR3 here is CASSERIRGEIQYF. The CDR3 DNA reads TGTGCCAGCAGCGAGAGGATTCGAGGGGAGATTCAGTACTTC.

The V and J genes are TRBV18 and TRBJ2-1; 8 bases align to TRBD1. The germline gives CDR1 KGHSH, CDR2 LQKENI. The CDR3 covers 17 residues. V gave up 0 bases and J gave up 7 bases; unmatched junction bases: 11. CDR3 bases: TGTGCCAGCTCACCACCTGGAAGAACAGGGGGTAAGAATGAGCAGTTCTTC. Translation gives CASSPPGRTGGKNEQFF.

This clonotype has a count of ten or more. The chain joins TRBV23-1 to TRBJ2-6; D is unclear. TRBV23-1 is treated as an ORF (open reading frame) with a function not yet certain. V gave up 0 bases and J gave up 0 bases, with 9 bases separating them. CDR3 length equals 17 residues. The CDR3 bases are TGCGCCAGCAGTCAATCTACGCCCCGCTCTGGGGCCAACGTCCTGACTTTC. Translation: CASSQSTPRSGANVLTF.

This clonotype has ten or more counts. V gene TRBV6-1 combines with J gene TRBJ2-1; a weak D match, TRBD1 (6 bases). The CDR3 is made up of 14 amino acids. Trimming shortened V by 4 bases and J by 6 bases, and 13 bases separated the two germline ends. Germline CDR1 is MNHNS and CDR2 is SASEGT. CDR3 sequence: CASSVTGYSNEQFF. The CDR3 DNA sequence: TGTGCCAGCAGTGTCACAGGGTATAGCAATGAGCAGTTCTTC.

Ten or more counts support this clonotype. Because the CDR3's place on the DNA is in doubt, the DNA is left out and the CDR3 is given as listed by TCRdb. The V call is TRBV5-1, the J call TRBJ1-2; the D call in the table, TRBD1, was not verified against the DNA. The CDR3 spans 15 residues, counting both ends. CDR1 and CDR2 (germline): SGHRS, YFSETQ. The CDR3 here is CASSLDFGAGYGYTF.

CDR3 region: CASSSPTRGPYEQYF. In DNA, the CDR3 is TGTGCCAGCAGCTCCCCCACCAGGGGGCCCTACGAGCAGTACTTC. The rearrangement links TRBV7-9 to TRBJ2-7; TRBD1 aligns across 8 bases. This CDR3 contains 15 residues. Unmatched junction bases numbered 7, after V lost 4 bases and J lost 2 bases. CDR1 and CDR2 (germline): SEHNR, FQNEAQ (reference sequence).

At least ten counts were recorded for this clonotype. The rearrangement joins TRBV7-9 to TRBJ2-5; TRBD2 might be the D (6 bases). CDR1 SEHNR and CDR2 FQNEAQ come from the germline V gene (reference sequence). The V and J ends lost 3 bases and 4 bases respectively, with 15 bases between them. The length of the CDR3 is 15 residues. The CDR3 region is CASSFPGLEGETQYF. The DNA for the CDR3 is TGTGCCAGCAGCTTCCCGGGATTGGAGGGAGAGACCCAGTACTTC.

This clonotype was recorded at least ten times. The chain recombines TRBV6-6 with TRBJ2-5; no clear D. The CDR3 sequence is 13 residues long. The V gene's germline CDR1 is MNHNY and CDR2 SVGAGI (reference sequence). Trimming pared 2 bases from V and 0 bases from J, leaving 4 bases between. Here the CDR3 DNA reads TGTGCCAGCAGTTACCAGTACCAAGAGACCCAGTACTTC. Translating it yields CASSYQYQETQYF.

This clonotype has a count of ten or more. V usage is TRBV25-1 and J usage is TRBJ2-4; D uncertain. V was cut by 1 base and J by 0 bases, with 7 bases left in between. The CDR3 spans 15 residues. Germline values: CDR1 MGHDK, CDR2 SYGVNS. In DNA, the CDR3 is TGTGCCAGCAGTGAATCCCGCCTAGCCAAAAACATTCAGTACTTC. Amino acid sequence: CASSESRLAKNIQYF.

This clonotype appeared many times. The chain employs TRBV9 and TRBJ2-1, with 7 nucleotides matching TRBD2. The germline V gene encodes CDR1 SGDLS and CDR2 YYNGEE. Trimming at V came to 3 bases and at J to 2 bases, leaving 5 bases not matched to a gene. The CDR3 totals 15 residues. The CDR3 is CASSGGGNTYNEQFF. CDR3 nucleotide sequence: TGTGCCAGCAGCGGCGGGGGTAACACCTACAATGAGCAGTTCTTC.